This T cell receptor (beta chain) originates from a study of T-cell memory formation after mild COVID-19. TCRdb analysed the 5' RACE reads with MiXCR anew, one entry per CDR3 protein. The data show about 430,000 distinct CDR3 sequences, 24% seen once. CDR1 and CDR2 (germline): KGHSH, LQKENI. There are 17 residues in the CDR3. V lost 1 base, J lost 6 bases, and 16 bases lay in between. The sample consisted of PBMCs or a T cell subset sorted from them (not recorded which). The origin of this receptor is an adult woman who had mild COVID-19 (a few samples of this study predate the infection). Cell type and time point are not known. The chain joins TRBV18 to TRBJ1-6, with D tentatively TRBD1 (5 bases). CDR3 loop: CASSPRTGGVSNSPLHF. The CDR3 bases are TGTGCCAGCTCACCACGTACGGGGGGGGTTTCTAATTCACCCCTCCACTTT.